These T cell receptor beta chains were read from a single sample in a study of regulatory T cells in long-lasting Graves disease. TCRdb recomputed calls from the multiplex PCR reads with MiXCR, one row per CDR3 protein. The profile covers approximately 400,000 distinct CDR3 sequences, with 14% to 15% appearing a single time and roughly a sixth taken by the ten largest. The sample was also reused in another study, on T cells in Graves' hyperthyroidism and ophthalmopathy.

The sample was peripheral blood mononuclear cells (PBMCs), taken at new diagnosis, from a patient treated with antithyroid drugs. The receptor source for this set is a woman aged 25 to 39 with Graves disease. The CDR3 runs from the conserved cysteine through the conserved F or W. A D gene is named only where the DNA matches it firmly. Some rows have no size entry. The others give once, few or many, or a class for an expanded clone.

TRBV20-1	TRBJ2-3	13	-	-	TGCAGTTACCGGGACCAAACCACAGATACGCAGTATTTT	CSYRDQTTDTQYF
TRBV19	TRBJ2-5	16	TRBD2	-	TGTGCCAGTAGAAGTTCGGCTAGCGGGAGAAGGGAGACCCAGTACTTC	CASRSSASGRRETQYF
TRBV18	TRBJ2-7	17	TRBD1	-	TGTGCCAGCTCACCACTCCAACAGGGGTCCTTTCCTTACGAGCAGTACTTC	CASSPLQQGSFPYEQYF
TRBV6-1	TRBJ2-7	18	TRBD2	many	TGTGCCAGCAGTACCCGCTCCTTACTAGCGGGAGTCCCCTACGAGCAGTACTTC	CASSTRSLLAGVPYEQYF
TRBV6-9	TRBJ2-5	13	-	-	TGTGCCAGCAGTTACACCAGCTTCGAGACCCAGTACTTC	CASSYTSFETQYF
TRBV28	TRBJ2-7	13	-	-	TGTGCCATTCTCGGCACTTCCTCCTACGAGCAGTACTTC	CAILGTSSYEQYF
TRBV20-1	TRBJ2-3	14	-	many	TGCAGTGCGCCCCGGGACTTGTTCACAGATACGCAGTATTTT	CSAPRDLFTDTQYF
TRBV29-1	TRBJ2-7	13	-	-	TGCAGCGTTGAGCAGGAGAGCTCCTACGAGCAGTACTTC	CSVEQESSYEQYF
TRBV27	TRBJ2-3	14	TRBD1	many	TGTGCCAGCAGTCCTACCGACAGGGCAGATACGCAGTATTTT	CASSPTDRADTQYF
TRBV3-1	TRBJ2-5	14	-	many	TGTGCCAGCAGCACCAGGACAGCTCAAGAGACCCAGTACTTC	CASSTRTAQETQYF
TRBV12-3/TRBV12-4	TRBJ2-1	15	-	few	TGTGCCAGCAGTTCGACAGGGAGGGGTTACAATGAGCAGTTCTTC	CASSSTGRGYNEQFF
TRBV3-1	TRBJ2-3	16	TRBD1	many	TGTGCCAGCAGCCAAGATCCGGGACAGGATTGGGATACGCAGTATTTT	CASSQDPGQDWDTQYF
TRBV6-1	TRBJ2-3	14	-	many	TGTGCCAGCAGTCAGAGTACAGGGCGGGATACGCAGTATTTT	CASSQSTGRDTQYF
TRBV5-1	TRBJ2-2	16	-	many	TGCGCCAGCAGCTTGGAGTGGACACCGAACACCGGGGAGCTGTTTTTT	CASSLEWTPNTGELFF
TRBV11-3	TRBJ1-6	14	-	few	TGTGCCTCCCAGAACAGGAGAGGGAATTCACCCCTCCACTTT	CASQNRRGNSPLHF
TRBV12-3/TRBV12-4	TRBJ2-1	14	TRBD2	few	TGTGCCAGCAGTTTCCGCGGGGGGGGGGATGAGCAGTTCTTC	CASSFRGGGDEQFF
TRBV6-2/TRBV6-3	TRBJ2-7	14	-	many	TGTGCCAGCAGTTATGAGACAGCCAGCTACGAGCAGTACTTC	CASSYETASYEQYF
TRBV6-1	TRBJ2-1	12	-	-	TGTGCCAGCCAAACGGGTGGCTATGGGCAGTTCTTC	CASQTGGYGQFF
TRBV30	TRBJ2-1	13	-	-	TGTGCCTGGGGGGGTGATAGCGACAATGAGCAGTTCTTC	CAWGGDSDNEQFF
TRBV20-1	TRBJ1-1	13	-	many	TGCAGTGCTAGAGAGGTCATCTCGTCCGAAGCTTTCTTT	CSAREVISSEAFF
TRBV27	TRBJ1-2	13	TRBD1	many	TGTGCCAGCAGTTTTGGGACAGGGCTGAGCTACACCTTC	CASSFGTGLSYTF
TRBV18	TRBJ2-2	14	TRBD1	-	TGTGCCAGCTCCTCCAGGGGGCCGCCCGGGGAGCTGTTTTTT	CASSSRGPPGELFF
TRBV7-8	TRBJ1-1	13	-	few	TGTGCCAGCAGCCCGCGAGGTGGCCGCCTGTCTTTCTTT	CASSPRGGRLSFF
TRBV5-6	TRBJ2-7	12	-	-	TGTGCCAGCAGCGCACAGAATTACGAGCAGTACTTC	CASSAQNYEQYF
TRBV12-3/TRBV12-4	TRBJ1-1	16	-	many	TGTGCCAGCAGCTACACCCTCGGGGCCCGGAACACTGAAGCTTTCTTT	CASSYTLGARNTEAFF
TRBV29-1	TRBJ2-7	14	-	many	TGCAGCGTTTACAGTTCGGACAGAGCCTACGAGCAGTACTTC	CSVYSSDRAYEQYF
TRBV20-1	TRBJ2-3	16	-	many	TGCAGTGCCCCCAGCCCGGCGGGTTTTAGCACAGATACGCAGTATTTT	CSAPSPAGFSTDTQYF
TRBV19	TRBJ1-1	13	TRBD1	-	TGTGCCAGTAGGCGACAGGGTATAACTGAAGCTTTCTTT	CASRRQGITEAFF
TRBV27	TRBJ2-1	14	TRBD2	many	TGTGCCAGCCGTAGCGGGAGCTCCTACAATGAGCAGTTCTTC	CASRSGSSYNEQFF
TRBV11-1	TRBJ2-1	18	TRBD2	many	TGTGCCAGCAGCTTAGGTGTAGGACTAGCGGGATACAACTATGAGCAGTTCTTC	CASSLGVGLAGYNYEQFF
TRBV29-1	TRBJ1-2	14	-	few	TGCAGCGTTCTAGATGCAGGACAATCCTATGGCTACACCTTC	CSVLDAGQSYGYTF
TRBV7-8	TRBJ2-7	13	-	many	TGTGCCAGCAGCGAATCCTCATTGTACGAGCAGTACTTC	CASSESSLYEQYF
TRBV7-9	TRBJ2-3	17	TRBD1	few	TGTGCCAGCAGCTCCAAGGACAGGGGAGAGGCCCCAGATACGCAGTATTTT	CASSSKDRGEAPDTQYF
TRBV15	TRBJ1-1	17	-	many	TGTGCCACCAGCAGATCCCTTGGGGACGCAGCCAACACTGAAGCTTTCTTT	CATSRSLGDAANTEAFF
TRBV4-1	TRBJ2-5	14	-	few	TGCGCCAGCAGCCAAGATCACCAAACAGAGACCCAGTACTTC	CASSQDHQTETQYF
TRBV18	TRBJ1-1	14	-	-	TGTGCCAGCTCACCTGATCAGGGGAACACTGAAGCTTTCTTT	CASSPDQGNTEAFF
TRBV4-2	TRBJ2-7	20	TRBD2	-	TGTGCCAGCAGCCAAGGGGAGACTAGCCTAGCTCGTTACGGCTCCTACGAGCAGTACTTC	CASSQGETSLARYGSYEQYF
TRBV12-3/TRBV12-4	TRBJ1-2	16	TRBD1	many	TGTGCCAGCAGTCTAGGACGGGGACAGGAATACTATGGCTACACCTTC	CASSLGRGQEYYGYTF
TRBV12-3/TRBV12-4	TRBJ2-2	12	-	-	TGTGCCAGCAGTTTTCGCGTCGGGGAGCTGTTTTTT	CASSFRVGELFF
TRBV3-1	TRBJ2-1	15	-	-	TGTGCCAGCAGCCAAGAGGCTAGCGTTTGGGATGAGCAGTTCTTC	CASSQEASVWDEQFF
TRBV7-3	TRBJ2-3	12	-	-	TGTGCCAGCAGCTTAGGGCGGAATACGCAGTATTTT	CASSLGRNTQYF
TRBV19	TRBJ1-5	16	TRBD1	few	TGTGCCAGTGAGACAGGGGTCCTTAATAGCAATCAGCCCCAGCATTTT	CASETGVLNSNQPQHF
TRBV5-4	TRBJ2-5	15	TRBD1	few	TGTGCCAGCAGCCAGGGACAGGGGGGGGTGGAGACCCAGTACTTC	CASSQGQGGVETQYF
TRBV19	TRBJ2-3	16	-	few	TGTGCCAGTAGTATATCCAGCACCGGGATCGCAGATACGCAGTATTTT	CASSISSTGIADTQYF
TRBV7-3	TRBJ2-1	16	TRBD2	-	TGTGCCAGCAGCTCGACGCGGGGGAGCTCCTACAATGAGCAGTTCTTC	CASSSTRGSSYNEQFF
TRBV19	TRBJ1-1	16	-	few	TGTGCCAGTAGTATGGGGTGGGGGGCGATGAACACTGAAGCTTTCTTT	CASSMGWGAMNTEAFF
TRBV3-1	TRBJ2-7	14	-	many	TGTGCCAGCAGCCAAGGGGGTAGCACCTACGAGCAGTACTTC	CASSQGGSTYEQYF